The 20 T cell receptor beta chains listed next were all sequenced from one sample in a study of blood T cell repertoires in COVID-19. Only in-frame clones appear in the TCRdb table, and some are missing; sequencing was by immunoSEQ multiplex PCR. Among about 240,000 clones listed, roughly 86% were seen once. The sequencing input was peripheral blood. The receptor set was obtained from an older woman with active or convalescent COVID-19.

This clone was seen once. V usage is TRBV11-2 and J usage is TRBJ2-1, with D perhaps matching TRBD2 (5 bases). The germline CDR1 and CDR2 sequences are SGHAT and FQNNGV. This CDR3 is built from 15 residues. V shed 0 bases and J shed 0 bases, with 6 bases lying between them. The CDR3 DNA follows: TGTGCCAGCAGCTTAGATCGGGGCTCCTACAATGAGCAGTTCTTC. Encoded protein: CASSLDRGSYNEQFF.

CDR3 sequence (DNA): TGCGCCAGCAGCCCCTCAGGGGCGGGAAACACCATATATTTT. Translated: CASSPSGAGNTIYF. V is TRBV5-1 and J is TRBJ1-3; tentative D call: TRBD1 (6 bases). The germline CDR1 and CDR2 sequences are SGHRS and YFSETQ. Between the trimmed V and J ends, which lost 4 bases and 4 bases, there was a span of 12 bases. The CDR3 extends over 14 amino acids.

V usage is TRBV7-2 and J usage is TRBJ2-7, with D hard to call. The CDR3 covers 14 residues. The V gene's germline CDR1 is SGHTA and CDR2 FQGNSA. V was trimmed by 4 bases and J by 3 bases, leaving 13 bases between them. CDR3 region: CASSSRGTRYEQYF. The CDR3 DNA sequence: TGTGCCAGCAGCTCGCGCGGTACTCGCTACGAGCAGTACTTC.

The genes are TRBV25-1 and TRBJ1-3; perhaps TRBD1 as D (6 bases). Germline loops: CDR1 MGHDK, CDR2 SYGVNS. The CDR3 is 15 residues long. The V and J ends lost 4 bases and 1 base respectively, with 11 bases between them. The CDR3 DNA reads TGTGCCAGCAGTGGGTTTACAGGGTCTGGAAACACCATATATTTT. Translation gives CASSGFTGSGNTIYF. The full variable domain, completed using reference TRBV25-1 and TRBJ1-3, is EADIYQTPRYLVIGTGKKITLECSQTMGHDKMYWYQQDPGMELHLIHYSYGVNSTEKGDLSSESTVSRIRTEHFPLTLESARPSHTSQYLCASSGFTGSGNTIYFGEGSWLTVV.

The chain links TRBV5-1 to TRBJ2-3; maybe TRBD2 (5 bases). V lost 4 bases, J lost 2 bases, and 5 bases lay in between. The CDR3 extends over 12 amino acids. CDR1 is SGHRS and CDR2 is YFSETQ in the germline V gene. CDR3 protein: CASSRDTDTQYF. The CDR3 DNA is TGCGCCAGCAGCCGGGACACAGATACGCAGTATTTT.

As DNA, the CDR3 is TGTGCCAGCAGCTTAGCCGCGTTTAACACCGGGGAGCTGTTTTTT. Amino acids: CASSLAAFNTGELFF. The V gene is TRBV7-2, the J gene TRBJ2-2; D remains ambiguous. The CDR3 consists of 15 residues. CDR1 is SGHTA and CDR2 is FQGNSA in the germline V gene. V was clipped by 0 bases and J by 2 bases, with 7 bases between them.

This chain connects TRBV7-9 to TRBJ1-5, with a weak D call TRBD1 (5 bases). Germline V gene lookup returns CDR1 SEHNR and CDR2 FQNEAQ (reference sequence). The CDR3 sequence is 18 residues long. Trimming pared 1 base from V and 0 bases from J, leaving 16 bases between. For the CDR3, the DNA is TGTGCCAGCAGCTTAGACCCCGGGGGAGGGAATAGCAATCAGCCCCAGCATTTT. Residues: CASSLDPGGGNSNQPQHF.

The chain combines TRBV5-1 with TRBJ2-3; D possibly corresponds to TRBD1 (6 bases). Trimming pared 4 bases from V and 3 bases from J, leaving 18 bases between. The CDR3 contains 16 residues. CDR1 is SGHRS, CDR2 YFSETQ, per germline. CDR3 nucleotides: TGCGCCAGCAGCCCTGGGGGCGCGGTACGAACAGATACGCAGTATTTT. This gives the protein CASSPGGAVRTDTQYF.

This chain connects TRBV7-2 to TRBJ2-5; 9 bases are shared with TRBD1. V was clipped by 2 bases and J by 5 bases; unmatched bases: 9. This CDR3 spans 16 amino acids. CDR1 and CDR2 (germline): SGHTA, FQGNSA. The CDR3 here is CASSLRQGVPLETQYF. DNA for the CDR3: TGTGCCAGCAGCTTAAGACAGGGGGTTCCCTTGGAGACCCAGTACTTC.

On this clone: This specimen includes other DNA sequences encoding the same CDR3. The J gene is TRBJ1-2, the V gene TRBV25-1; D is undetermined. CDR1 is MGHDK and CDR2 is SYGVNS in the germline V gene. Trimming took off 3 bases at V and 0 bases at J, with 5 bases between the two ends. CDR3 size: 13 residues. The CDR3 reads CASSDGANYGYTF. In nucleotides, the CDR3 is TGTGCCAGCAGTGACGGAGCTAACTATGGCTACACCTTC.

CDR3 protein: CASSYITSVANYGYTF. DNA for the CDR3: TGTGCCAGCAGTTACATAACCTCCGTAGCGAACTATGGCTACACCTTC. The J gene is TRBJ1-2, the V gene TRBV6-2 or TRBV6-3; no clear D. There are 16 residues in the CDR3. With 2 bases removed from V and 2 bases from J, the gap between germline ends came to 15 bases. Germline-derived CDR1 and CDR2 are MNHEY and SVGEGT.

V usage is TRBV24-1 and J usage is TRBJ2-3; tentative D call: TRBD2 (5 bases). Trimming cost V 6 bases and J 1 base, with 10 bases left between them. The CDR3 has 14 residues. CDR1 is KGHDR and CDR2 is SFDVKD in the germline V gene. The CDR3 here is CATSRKGGTDTQYF. In DNA, the CDR3 is TGTGCCACCAGTCGGAAGGGAGGCACAGATACGCAGTATTTT.

The CDR3 DNA reads TGTGCCAGCAGCCCCTTTGAGGGGAGGAATGAGCAGTTCTTC. Translation: CASSPFEGRNEQFF. This chain joins TRBV11-2 and TRBJ2-1, with a tentative D call TRBD2 (6 bases). This CDR3 contains 14 residues. Trimming removed 5 bases at V and 7 bases at J, with 15 bases between. Germline V gene data show CDR1 as SGHAT and CDR2 as FQNNGV.

The rearrangement links TRBV6-5 to TRBJ1-1, with D perhaps TRBD1 (6 bases). The CDR3 spans 14 residues. V dropped 7 bases and J dropped 1 base, with 13 bases sitting between them. Germline CDR1 reads MNHEY; CDR2 reads SVGAGI. The CDR3 nucleotides read TGTGCCAGCACTCCAGGGACAACGAACACTGAAGCTTTCTTT. Protein sequence: CASTPGTTNTEAFF.

The chain uses TRBV16 and TRBJ2-1, with 10 positions matching TRBD1. Germline V gene lookup returns CDR1 KGHSY and CDR2 FQNENV. The CDR3 is made up of 16 amino acids. The V and J ends lost 3 bases and 8 bases, in that order; junction bases with no gene match: 10. The CDR3 here is CASSHLGGQGQDEQFF. The CDR3 coding sequence is TGTGCCAGCAGCCACCTTGGGGGACAGGGGCAAGATGAGCAGTTCTTC. The full variable domain, with the rest looked up from reference TRBV16 and TRBJ2-1, is GEEVAQTPKHLVRGEGQKAKLYCAPIKGHSYVFWYQQVLKNEFKFLISFQNENVFDETGMPKERFSAKCLPNSPCSLEIQATKLEDSAVYFCASSHLGGQGQDEQFFGPGTRLTVL.

The rearrangement joins TRBV7-8 to TRBJ2-3, with 7 nucleotides matching TRBD1. The CDR3 covers 16 residues. V trimming: 5 bases; J trimming: 3 bases; junction bases outside the gene matches: 11. Germline CDR1 reads SGHVS; CDR2 reads FQNEAQ. The CDR3, as DNA: TGTGCCAGCAGCCTACTAGGGACAGCTACTACAGATACGCAGTATTTT. Protein sequence: CASSLLGTATTDTQYF.

The gene calls are TRBV11-3 and TRBJ1-1, with D unclear. V was cut by 5 bases and J by 2 bases, with 6 bases left in between. This CDR3 has 12 amino acids. Looked up from germline, CDR1 is SGHNT and CDR2 is YENEEA. As DNA, the CDR3 is TGTGCCAGCAGCACTTTAAACACTGAAGCTTTCTTT. Protein sequence: CASSTLNTEAFF.

The V and J genes are TRBV6-2 or TRBV6-3 and TRBJ2-3; no definite D call. The CDR3 has 15 amino acids. The V and J ends lost 2 bases and 0 bases respectively, with 9 bases between them. Per germline, CDR1 MNHEY and CDR2 SVGEGT. CDR3 nucleotide sequence: TGTGCCAGCAGTTACCTCCGTTTCAGCACAGATACGCAGTATTTT. This translates into CASSYLRFSTDTQYF.

This rearrangement joins TRBV18 to TRBJ2-2; TRBD2 agrees at 7 bases. The V and J ends lost 3 bases and 5 bases, in that order; junction bases with no gene match: 3. The CDR3 is 14 amino acids. Looked up from germline, CDR1 is KGHSH and CDR2 is LQKENI. The CDR3 here is CASSPAGVTGELFF. The CDR3 nucleotides read TGTGCCAGCTCACCCGCGGGGGTGACCGGGGAGCTGTTTTTT.

The chain is built from TRBV7-8 and TRBJ2-7; 9 bases match TRBD1. Germline assignment: CDR1 SGHVS and CDR2 FQNEAQ. After removal of 1 base from V and 6 bases from J, the junction contained 10 bases not matched to a gene. The length of the CDR3 is 16 residues. The CDR3 region is CASSLGQGVTTTEQYF. CDR3 DNA: TGTGCCAGCAGCTTAGGACAGGGGGTGACTACGACCGAGCAGTACTTC.